In this sample, the clone carrying this TCR beta chain turned up once. One junction end disagrees with the germline gene, perhaps due to a read error. The sorted Tregs were CD4+CD25+CD127-/low cells. CDR3 length equals 14 residues. Germline CDR1 is SGHRS and CDR2 is YFSETQ. Each CDR3 protein gets one entry after TCRdb re-called the 5' RACE reads with MiXCR. Here the sample spans roughly 60,000 distinct CDR3 sequences, less than 30% being singletons. The clonotype originates from a female donor with breast cancer. J is TRBJ2-5 and V is TRBV5-1; D might be TRBD1 (6 bases). The sample consisted of tumor-infiltrating Tregs sorted from the breast tumor. The CDR3 DNA sequence: TGCGCCAGCAGCCGGACAGCCGCCCAAGAGACCCGGTACTTC. The encoded protein is CASSRTAAQETRYF.